This T cell receptor beta chain was recorded in a study of shared clonotypes between healthy human individuals. Assay used: immunoSEQ multiplex PCR; TCRdb lists only in-frame clones, some missing. The table shows some 480,000 clones, with 70% to 85% occurring only once. CDR3 length: 14 amino acids. V lost 0 bases to trimming and J lost 6 bases; unmatched junction nucleotides: 2. Germline CDR1 and CDR2: SEHNR and FQNEAQ (reference sequence). This clone was counted a few times. The sample contains more than one DNA sequence encoding this CDR3. This TCR derives from a woman aged 40-49 years in good health. Some clones in this sample may be carry-over from other donors' samples. V and J are TRBV7-9 and TRBJ1-5; TRBD1 matches at 7 bases. Source material: PBMCs. The CDR3 loop reads CASSLAGGGQPQHF. The CDR3, as DNA: TGTGCCAGCAGCTTAGCAGGGGGCGGTCAGCCCCAGCATTTT.